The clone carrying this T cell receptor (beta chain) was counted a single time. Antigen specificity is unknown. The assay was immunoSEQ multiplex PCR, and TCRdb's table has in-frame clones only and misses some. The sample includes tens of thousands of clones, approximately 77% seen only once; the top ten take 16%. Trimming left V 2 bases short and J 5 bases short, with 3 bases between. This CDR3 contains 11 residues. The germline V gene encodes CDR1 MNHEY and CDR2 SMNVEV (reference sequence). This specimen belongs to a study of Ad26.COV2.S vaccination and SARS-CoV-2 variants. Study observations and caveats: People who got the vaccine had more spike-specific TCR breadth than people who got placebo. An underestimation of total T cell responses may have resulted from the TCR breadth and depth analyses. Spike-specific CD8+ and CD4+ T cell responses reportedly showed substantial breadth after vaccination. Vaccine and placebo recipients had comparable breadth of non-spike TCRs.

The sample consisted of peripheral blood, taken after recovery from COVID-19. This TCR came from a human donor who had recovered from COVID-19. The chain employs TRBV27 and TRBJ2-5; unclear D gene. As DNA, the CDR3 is TGTGCCAGCAGTTTAGGGGAGACCCAGTACTTC. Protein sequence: CASSLGETQYF.